One sample yielded the 21 T cell receptor beta chains listed below, sequenced in a study of CD8 T cells in ankylosing spondylitis. Via MiXCR, TCRdb re-called the 5' RACE reads, giving one row per CDR3 protein. The table includes more than 150,000 distinct CDR3 sequences, 13% detected once. The specimen was blood, either unsorted or a sorted T cell fraction (not recorded which). The receptors were sampled from a female donor with ankylosing spondylitis or in good health (not recorded which).

Many counts were recorded for this clonotype. The chain joins TRBV4-3 to TRBJ1-1, with D perhaps matching TRBD1 (5 bases). CDR3 size: 14 residues. The germline CDR1 and CDR2 sequences are LGHNA and YSLEER. V lost 0 bases and J 4 bases, leaving 9 bases between the germline ends. In DNA, the CDR3 is TGCGCCAGCAGCCAAGATGCGGGACTCACTGAAGCTTTCTTT. It is translated as CASSQDAGLTEAFF.

The V and J genes are TRBV7-6 and TRBJ2-2; D uncertain. Germline lookup yields CDR1 SGHVS and CDR2 FNYEAQ. The CDR3 has 18 residues. Trimming took 1 base from V and 0 from J, leaving 15 bases between them. CDR3 region: CASSLEDGYGANTGELFF. For the CDR3, the DNA is TGTGCCAGCAGCTTAGAAGACGGATATGGTGCGAACACCGGGGAGCTGTTTTTT.

Note on this clonotype: A read error is possible here, since a much larger clone lies one base away. The rearrangement links TRBV21-1 to TRBJ1-2; no check of the table's D call, TRBD1, against the DNA was made. TRBV21-1 is designated a pseudogene. The CDR3 sequence is 13 residues long. CDR3 in amino acids: CASSKAFRVDYTF. The DNA of the CDR3 is TGTGCCAGCAGCAAAGCCTTCAGGGTTGACTACACCTTC.

This clonotype has just one count. A much bigger clone sits one base away, suggesting this may be a read error. This sequence joins TRBV7-9 and TRBJ2-7, with a weak D call TRBD2 (6 bases). CDR1 SEHNR and CDR2 FQNEAQ come from the germline V gene (reference sequence). The CDR3 has 13 amino acids. Written as DNA, the CDR3 is TGTGCCAGCATTCAGTCGGGAGCAGAAGAGCAGCACTTC. It codes for CASIQSGAEEQHF.

About this clonotype itself: A read error may be the cause here, since a much bigger clone is one base away. The chain is built from TRBV20-1 and TRBJ2-2, with 7 positions matching TRBD2. V shed 4 bases, J shed 3 bases, and the junction held 5 bases outside the gene matches. In germline, CDR1 is DFQATT, CDR2 SNEGSKA (reference sequence). The CDR3 has 14 residues. The CDR3 region is CSAKLARDTGELFF. CDR3 coding DNA: TGCAGTGCTAAACTAGCGAGAGACACCGGGGAGCTGTTTTTT.

In its sample, this clonotype was seen many times. V gene TRBV7-9 combines with J gene TRBJ1-3; weak D call: TRBD1 (6 bases). CDR1 and CDR2 (germline): SEHNR, FQNEAQ (reference sequence). V was clipped by 5 bases and J by 0 bases, with 8 bases between them. CDR3 length: 14 residues. CDR3 coding DNA: TGTGCCAGCAGCCGGGACAACTCTGGAAACACCATATATTTT. Amino acid sequence: CASSRDNSGNTIYF.

The rearrangement uses TRBV30 and TRBJ2-3; TRBD2 might be the D (5 bases). The CDR3 extends over 13 amino acids. V was shortened by 2 bases and J by 5 bases, with 11 bases between the two germline ends. In germline, CDR1 is GTSNPN, CDR2 SVGIG (reference sequence). In DNA, the CDR3 is TGTGCCTGGAGTTGGCAGCGGCAAGATACGCAGTATTTT. This codes for CAWSWQRQDTQYF.

This clonotype was detected only a few times. The V gene is TRBV7-2, the J gene TRBJ1-5; D gene uncertain. Trimming removed 4 bases from V and 5 bases from J, with 9 bases in between. Germline values: CDR1 SGHTA, CDR2 FQGNSA. The CDR3 has 13 amino acids. Here the CDR3 reads CASSSGLYQPQHF. The CDR3 DNA follows: TGTGCCAGCAGCTCCGGGTTGTATCAGCCCCAGCATTTT.

This clonotype qualifies as large (0.1 to 1%). The genes are TRBV6-5 and TRBJ1-1; D remains ambiguous. The CDR3 contains 15 residues. CDR1 and CDR2 (germline): MNHEY, SVGAGI. V dropped 0 bases and J dropped 0 bases, with 8 bases sitting between them. The CDR3 nucleotides read TGTGCCAGCAGTTACTCTGGTGGAATGAACACTGAAGCTTTCTTT. This gives the protein CASSYSGGMNTEAFF.

This clonotype was seen at least ten times. V is TRBV6-1 and J is TRBJ2-1, with TRBD1 identical over 7 bases. This CDR3 region has 15 residues. Per the germline V gene, CDR1 is MNHNS and CDR2 is SASEGT. V trimming: 6 bases; J trimming: 4 bases; junction bases outside the gene matches: 9. The CDR3 DNA reads TGTGCCAGCAGGAAGGACAGGAGACTTTACAATGAGCAGTTCTTC. This encodes CASRKDRRLYNEQFF.

In its sample, this clonotype was seen many times. V usage is TRBV28 and J usage is TRBJ2-4; 8 bases are shared with TRBD1. In germline, CDR1 is MDHEN, CDR2 SYDVKM. Germline trimming cut 5 bases from V and 16 bases from J; bases unmatched to any gene: 13. The CDR3 loop spans 13 amino acids. Written as DNA, the CDR3 is TGTGCCAGCAGTCCCATGGGACAGGTGAAGCTATACTTC. Its protein is CASSPMGQVKLYF.

This clonotype was detected once. This may come from a read error, since a much larger clone is one base off. The rearrangement joins TRBV7-2 to TRBJ2-2; D gene unclear. This CDR3 contains 15 residues. CDR1 and CDR2 (germline): SGHTA, FQGNSA. In DNA form, the CDR3 reads TGTGCCAGCAGCTTCGCAGCGACGAACACCGAGGAGCTGTTTTTT. This codes for CASSFAATNTEELFF.

This clonotype was detected only once. V gene TRBV30 combines with J gene TRBJ1-2, with D tentatively TRBD1 (5 bases). Germline V CDR1 and CDR2: GTSNPN, SVGIG (reference sequence). Trimming took 0 bases from V and 6 from J, leaving 14 bases between them. This CDR3 spans 14 amino acids. The CDR3 here is CAWSVNGRADGYTF. DNA of the CDR3: TGTGCCTGGAGTGTAAATGGCAGGGCCGATGGCTACACCTTC.

The sample holds many counts of this clonotype. This chain connects TRBV9 to TRBJ2-7; D remains ambiguous. The germline V gene has CDR1 SGDLS and CDR2 YYNGEE. CDR3 size: 13 residues. The V end lost 0 bases, the J end lost 0 bases, and 4 bases lay between the germline ends. The CDR3 region has the DNA TGTGCCAGCAGCGTAGGTCCCTCCTACGAGCAGTACTTC. Its protein product is CASSVGPSYEQYF. Full variable domain (missing parts from reference TRBV9 and TRBJ2-7): DSGVTQTPKHLITATGQRVTLRCSPRSGDLSVYWYQQSLDQGLQFLIQYYNGEERAKGNILERFSAQQFPDLHSELNLSSLELGDSALYFCASSVGPSYEQYFGPGTRLTVT.

This clonotype was seen many times. V is TRBV19 and J is TRBJ1-5; perhaps TRBD1 as D (6 bases). The germline CDR1 and CDR2 sequences are LNHDA and SQIVND (reference sequence). The V end was cut by 9 bases, the J end by 9 bases, with 18 bases between. The CDR3 contains 13 residues. CDR3 residues: CASETGPMRPQHF. CDR3 DNA sequence: TGTGCCAGCGAGACAGGCCCCATGAGGCCCCAGCATTTT.

A word on this clonotype: A much larger clone sits a single nucleotide away, making a read error possible. This chain links TRBV7-9 with TRBJ1-4; D is unclear. This CDR3 contains 14 residues. Looked up from germline, CDR1 is SEHNR and CDR2 is FQNEAQ (reference sequence). CDR3: CAGSPGREEEKLFF. CDR3 in DNA: TGTGCCGGCAGCCCGGGGAGGGAGGAGGAAAAACTGTTTTTT.

This clonotype has at least ten counts. The CDR3 is CASSHQGHYGYTF. The DNA of the CDR3 is TGTGCCAGTAGTCACCAGGGACACTATGGCTACACCTTC. V usage is TRBV19 and J usage is TRBJ1-2; TRBD1 might be the D (5 bases). The CDR3 loop spans 13 amino acids. The V and J ends lost 5 bases and 3 bases respectively, with 10 bases between them. CDR1 and CDR2 (germline): LNHDA, SQIVND (reference sequence).

This clonotype was seen ten or more times. The chain recombines TRBV6-1 with TRBJ2-7; D uncertain. The V gene lost 4 bases and the J gene lost 0 bases, with 7 bases spanning the gap. Germline CDR1 reads MNHNS; CDR2 reads SASEGT. The CDR3 is 13 residues long. The CDR3 is CASSAKSSYEQYF. The CDR3 DNA sequence: TGTGCCAGCAGTGCCAAGAGCTCCTACGAGCAGTACTTC.

This clonotype has at least ten counts. The chain recombines TRBV12-3 or TRBV12-4 with TRBJ2-7; 7 positions agree with TRBD1. This CDR3 has 14 residues. Trimming removed 2 bases from V and 5 bases from J; junction bases left unmatched: 6. This CDR3 is CASSLFTGVNEQYF. The DNA for the CDR3 is TGTGCCAGCAGTTTATTTACAGGGGTAAACGAGCAGTACTTC.

The chain recombines TRBV20-1 with TRBJ2-6; D is tentatively TRBD1 or TRBD2 (5 bases each). The germline V gene encodes CDR1 DFQATT and CDR2 SNEGSKA (reference sequence). The CDR3 is 14 amino acids. V gave up 5 bases and J gave up 2 bases, with 10 bases separating them. The CDR3 DNA sequence: TGCAGTGCTTTGAGGGGACCTGGGGCCAACGTCCTGACTTTC. It is translated as CSALRGPGANVLTF.

This clonotype was counted at least ten times. The chain joins TRBV20-1 to TRBJ2-5, with a weak D call TRBD2 (6 bases). Between the trimmed V and J ends, which lost 4 bases and 1 base, there was a span of 13 bases. The CDR3 is made up of 14 amino acids. Germline CDR1 and CDR2: DFQATT and SNEGSKA (reference sequence). DNA of the CDR3: TGCAGTGCTACCGACGCTAGCGTCCAAGAGACCCAGTACTTC. It is translated as CSATDASVQETQYF.